A single T cell receptor beta chain is shown here with its context. This sample stems from a study of monozygotic twins with inflammatory bowel disease. After re-calling the 5' RACE reads, TCRdb lists one entry per CDR3 protein, DNA absent. This table holds roughly 330,000 distinct CDR3 sequences. Germline CDR1 reads SGHRS; CDR2 reads YFSETQ. The CDR3 extends over 17 amino acids. The chain is built from TRBV5-1 and TRBJ1-1; TCRdb selects TRBD1, and the lack of DNA leaves this call unchecked. This TCR was sampled from a human donor with ulcerative colitis or Crohn's disease, or a healthy co-twin of an affected twin (not recorded which). The sequenced sample consisted of blood. The CDR3 protein is CASSLVPPQIMNTEAFF.